This entry concerns a single T cell receptor beta chain. Its matching antigen is unknown. The sample is drawn from a study of CD8 T cells in Susac syndrome. Study information: Patients with Susac syndrome were, at the time of blood collection, therapy-naive, maintained on corticosteroids, or maintained on intravenous immunoglobulin alone. Study-wide results and caveats: An acknowledgment was made by the study that its TCR sequencing and HLA analysis involved relatively few individuals.

Trimming removed 5 bases at V and 5 bases at J, with 21 bases between. This CDR3 comprises 16 residues. In germline, CDR1 is MNHEY, CDR2 SMNVEV (reference sequence). About 0.5 to 1 ug RNA was reverse transcribed with random hexamers. Amplification of the TCR beta CDR3 was carried out by immunoSEQ multiplex PCR, which spanned a total of 54 Vbeta and 13 Jbeta segments. TCRdb analysed the immunoSEQ multiplex PCR reads with MiXCR anew, one entry per CDR3 protein. The sample includes around 130,000 distinct CDR3 sequences, roughly 95% seen only once; the top ten take 0.13% to 0.15%. The TCR originated in a human donor with Susac syndrome. What was sequenced was CD4+ T cells from PBMCs. The chain couples TRBV27 to TRBJ1-2; tentatively, D is TRBD1 (5 bases). The CDR3 is CASSPRTGTRIYGYTF. In nucleotides, the CDR3 is TGTGCCAGCAGTCCGCGTACCGGGACCAGAATATATGGCTACACCTTC.